A single sample is the source of the 10 T cell receptor beta chains below, sequenced in a study of T cells after yellow fever vaccination. TCRdb reprocessed the 5' RACE reads via MiXCR and lists one record per CDR3 protein. The sample carries hundreds of thousands of distinct CDR3 sequences, 8.5% to 10% recorded once. The specimen comprised CD4+ T cells sorted from PBMCs, sampled 5 days after the yellow fever booster vaccination. These receptors were obtained from a man younger than 35 who received the YFV17D yellow fever vaccine.

This clonotype came up a few times. The chain joins TRBV5-5 to TRBJ2-2, with unresolved D. V was shortened by 3 bases and J by 6 bases, with 9 bases between the two germline ends. The CDR3 length is 13 residues. CDR1 and CDR2 (germline): SGHKS, YYEKEE (reference sequence). CDR3 in amino acids: CASSSEVSGELFF. The CDR3 coding sequence is TGTGCCAGCAGCTCCGAGGTATCCGGGGAGCTGTTTTTT.

This clonotype was detected many times. The gene calls are TRBV28 and TRBJ2-7; 9 positions match TRBD1. The V gene's germline CDR1 is MDHEN and CDR2 SYDVKM. This CDR3 is 14 amino acids long. The V and J ends lost 8 bases and 3 bases, in that order; junction bases with no gene match: 8. CDR3 amino acids: CASRGQGMDYEQYV. The CDR3 DNA sequence: TGTGCCAGCCGGGGACAGGGCATGGACTACGAGCAGTACGTC.

This chain joins TRBV4-2 and TRBJ2-1; D gene unclear. Trimming removed 0 bases from V and 12 bases from J, with 6 bases in between. CDR1 and CDR2 from the germline V gene are LGHNA and YNFKEQ. CDR3 length: 11 residues. The CDR3 sequence: CASSQDLTQFF. The CDR3, as DNA: TGTGCCAGCAGCCAAGACTTGACGCAGTTCTTC.

This chain uses TRBV6-1 with TRBJ2-7; D is ambiguous. Germline V gene lookup returns CDR1 MNHNS and CDR2 SASEGT. V dropped 6 bases and J dropped 3 bases, with 15 bases sitting between them. This CDR3 is built from 14 residues. The CDR3 region is CASSGQSWDYEQYF. CDR3 DNA sequence: TGTGCCAGCAGCGGGCAGAGCTGGGACTACGAGCAGTACTTC.

The rearrangement uses TRBV6-1 and TRBJ1-2; TRBD1 is a possible D gene (6 bases). The CDR3 has 12 amino acids. The V end was cut by 11 bases, the J end by 4 bases, with 14 bases between. CDR1 MNHNS and CDR2 SASEGT come from the germline V gene. CDR3 DNA sequence: TGTGCCGCCCGGACAGAAGGCTATGGCTACACCTTC. It specifies CAARTEGYGYTF.

This clonotype was seen a few times. CDR3 nucleotide sequence: TGTGCCAGCAGTTTCTCGGGTCACATGAACACTGAAGCTTTCTTT. Translating gives CASSFSGHMNTEAFF. V is TRBV28 and J is TRBJ1-1; D is undetermined. Germline V lookup: CDR1 MDHEN, CDR2 SYDVKM. The CDR3 has 15 amino acids. V was pared by 3 bases and J by 0 bases, with 11 bases between.

CDR3 loop: CASSQSDTNTEAFF. The CDR3 DNA follows: TGTGCCAGCAGCCAATCGGACACGAACACTGAAGCTTTCTTT. This rearrangement joins TRBV3-1 to TRBJ1-1, with D perhaps matching TRBD1 (5 bases). The V gene's germline CDR1 is LGHDT and CDR2 YNNKEL (reference sequence). The CDR3 sequence is 14 residues long. The V gene lost 2 bases and the J gene lost 1 base, with 8 bases spanning the gap.

This clonotype was seen more than once but under ten times. The V and J genes are TRBV27 and TRBJ2-3; D is perhaps TRBD2 (6 bases). Germline loops: CDR1 MNHEY, CDR2 SMNVEV (reference sequence). V lost 1 base, J lost 0 bases, and 14 bases lay in between. The CDR3 consists of 17 residues. The CDR3 nucleotides read TGTGCCAGCAGTTTATTGCGGGGAGACACTAGCACAGATACGCAGTATTTT. Protein sequence: CASSLLRGDTSTDTQYF.

This clonotype was seen ten or more times. This chain joins TRBV6-2 or TRBV6-3 and TRBJ2-2, with TRBD2 matching 7 bases. The germline gives CDR1 MNHEY, CDR2 SVGEGT. Trimming took 8 bases from V and 3 from J; bases not matched to a gene: 6. The CDR3 is 14 residues long. CDR3 sequence (DNA): TGTGCCAGCGCTGCGGGGGTTTACACCGGGGAGCTGTTTTTT. This gives the protein CASAAGVYTGELFF.

This chain joins TRBV7-2 and TRBJ2-5; 8 nucleotides match TRBD2. Germline V lookup: CDR1 SGHTA, CDR2 FQGNSA. This CDR3 comprises 15 residues. With V trimmed by 3 bases and J by 0 bases, 3 bases remained unmatched. The CDR3 reads CASSFRGGDQETQYF. For the CDR3, the DNA is TGTGCCAGCAGCTTTCGGGGGGGGGACCAAGAGACCCAGTACTTC. The whole variable domain, remainder taken from reference TRBV7-2 and TRBJ2-5, is GAGVSQSPSNKVTEKGKDVELRCDPISGHTALYWYRQSLGQGLEFLIYFQGNSAPDKSGLPSDRFSAERTGGSVSTLTIQRTQQEDSAVYLCASSFRGGDQETQYFGPGTRLLVL.